This TCR beta chain was recovered during a study of cytomegalovirus exposure and HLA in healthy donors. Study-level background: The Caucasian-associated ancestry cluster held roughly 80% of 300 to 450 genotyped donors. Study results and caveats: A missense variant in DCLRE1C was later tied to TCR beta V- and J-gene trimming. Sequencing likely generated an artifact that appeared as a cluster of highly shared sequence variants.

From germline, CDR1 is SGHKS and CDR2 YYEKEE (reference sequence). J lost 6 bases, V lost 5 bases, and 4 bases had no gene match. The CDR3 spans 12 residues. About this clone: Its antigen is not known.

The PCR employed 60 Vbeta primers together with 13 Jbeta primers. Source study methods: As a later analysis found, there were around 86 million unique TCR beta chains, of which 8.5 million to 13 million were shared. This table comes from immunoSEQ multiplex PCR, and its TCRdb copy is limited to in-frame clones, with some not included. V, J and clone size reflect that table, while D and trimming were determined from the DNA. The sample has 150,000 to 200,000 clones; approximately 70% are singletons. V usage is TRBV5-5 and J usage is TRBJ2-7, with TRBD1 identical over 8 bases. Sequenced material: PBMCs. The receptor was derived from a man in his forties or fifties in good health and CMV-seropositive. The CDR3 nucleotides are TGTGCCAGCAGTTCGGACAGGGCCGAGCAGTACTTC. It specifies CASSSDRAEQYF.